This TCR beta chain was recovered during a study of cytomegalovirus exposure and HLA in healthy donors. V was trimmed by 4 bases and J by 3 bases, leaving 24 bases between them. Germline CDR1 and CDR2: LGHNA and YSLEER. The CDR3 is made up of 19 amino acids. Findings and caveats of the study: Rare TCR sequences dominated, though some public TCRs recurred in many donors. Trimming of TCR beta V- and J-genes showed a link, identified in a later analysis, to a missense DCLRE1C variant.

The PCR ran on 60 Vbeta and 13 Jbeta primers. Sequencing used immunoSEQ multiplex PCR; TCRdb keeps in-frame clones, though not all of them. The table shows some 160,000 clones, with roughly 10% occurring only once. This clone turned up a few times. Its antigen remains unidentified. Donors had nominal health at sampling but likely had unrecorded immune exposures. The chain links TRBV4-3 to TRBJ1-4, with a tentative D call TRBD1 (5 bases). The sequencing sample was made of PBMCs. This clonotype was sampled from a male donor in good health and CMV-seronegative. The CDR3 region is CASSLLIGDFDFPNEKLFF. The CDR3 bases are TGCGCCAGCAGCCTACTAATTGGGGACTTCGACTTCCCTAATGAAAAACTGTTTTTT.